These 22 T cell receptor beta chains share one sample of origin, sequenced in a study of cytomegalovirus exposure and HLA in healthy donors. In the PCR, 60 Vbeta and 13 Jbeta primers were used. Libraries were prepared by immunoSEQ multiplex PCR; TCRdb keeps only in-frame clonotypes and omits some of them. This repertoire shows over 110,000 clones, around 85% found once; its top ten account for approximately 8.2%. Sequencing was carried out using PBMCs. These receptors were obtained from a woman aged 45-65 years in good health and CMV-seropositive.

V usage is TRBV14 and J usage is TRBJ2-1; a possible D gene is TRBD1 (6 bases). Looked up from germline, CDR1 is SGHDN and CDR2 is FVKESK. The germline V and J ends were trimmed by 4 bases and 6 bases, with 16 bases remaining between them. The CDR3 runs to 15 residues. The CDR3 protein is CASSPPLGAGNEQFF. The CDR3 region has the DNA TGTGCCAGCAGCCCACCCTTGGGGGCGGGCAATGAGCAGTTCTTC.

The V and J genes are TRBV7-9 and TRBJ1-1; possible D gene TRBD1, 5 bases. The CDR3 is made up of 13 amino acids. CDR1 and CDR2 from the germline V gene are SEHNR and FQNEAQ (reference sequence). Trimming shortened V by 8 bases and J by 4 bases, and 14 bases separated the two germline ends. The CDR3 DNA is TGTGCCAGCCAGGACACGAGAGGCACTGAAGCTTTCTTT. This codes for CASQDTRGTEAFF.

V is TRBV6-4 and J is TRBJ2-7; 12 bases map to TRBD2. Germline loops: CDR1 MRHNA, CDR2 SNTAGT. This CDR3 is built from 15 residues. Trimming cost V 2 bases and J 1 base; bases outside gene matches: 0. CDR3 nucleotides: TGTGCCAGCAGTGACGGACTAGCGGGGTCCTACGAGCAGTACTTC. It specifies CASSDGLAGSYEQYF.

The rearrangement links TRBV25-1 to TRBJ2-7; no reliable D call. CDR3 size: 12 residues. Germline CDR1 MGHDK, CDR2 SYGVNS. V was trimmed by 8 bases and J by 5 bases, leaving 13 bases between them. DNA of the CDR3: TGTGCCAGCGGGGAATATTTAGACGAGCAGTACTTC. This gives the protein CASGEYLDEQYF.

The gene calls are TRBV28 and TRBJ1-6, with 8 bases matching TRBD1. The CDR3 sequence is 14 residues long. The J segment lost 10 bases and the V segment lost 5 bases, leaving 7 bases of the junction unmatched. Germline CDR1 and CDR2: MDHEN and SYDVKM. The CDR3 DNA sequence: TGTGCCAGCAGTCCTGACAGGGGATGGTCACCCCTCCACTTT. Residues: CASSPDRGWSPLHF.

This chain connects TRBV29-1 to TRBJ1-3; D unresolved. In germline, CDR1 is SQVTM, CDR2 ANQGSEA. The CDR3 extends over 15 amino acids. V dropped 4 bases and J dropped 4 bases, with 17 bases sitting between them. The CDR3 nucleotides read TGCAGCGTTGTCTTCCTGAGTATCCACGGAAACACCATATATTTT. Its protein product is CSVVFLSIHGNTIYF.

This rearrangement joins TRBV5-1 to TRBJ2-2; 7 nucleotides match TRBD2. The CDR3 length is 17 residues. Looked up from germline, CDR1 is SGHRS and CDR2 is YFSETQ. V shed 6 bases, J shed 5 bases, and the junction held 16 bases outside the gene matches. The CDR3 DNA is TGCGCCAGCAACCCTTCTCCCCGGGGGGTGGAGACCGGGGAGCTGTTTTTT. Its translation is CASNPSPRGVETGELFF.

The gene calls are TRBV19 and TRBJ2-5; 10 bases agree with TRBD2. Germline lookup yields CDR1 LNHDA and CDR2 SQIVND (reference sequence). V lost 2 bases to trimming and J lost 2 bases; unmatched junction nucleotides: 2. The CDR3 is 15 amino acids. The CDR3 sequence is CASSINSGGQETQYF. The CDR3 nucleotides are TGTGCCAGTAGTATAAATAGCGGGGGGCAAGAGACCCAGTACTTC. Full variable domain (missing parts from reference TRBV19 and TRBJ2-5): DGGITQSPKYLFRKEGQNVTLSCEQNLNHDAMYWYRQDPGQGLRLIYYSQIVNDFQKGDIAEGYSVSREKKESFPLTVTSAQKNPTAFYLCASSINSGGQETQYFGPGTRLLVL.

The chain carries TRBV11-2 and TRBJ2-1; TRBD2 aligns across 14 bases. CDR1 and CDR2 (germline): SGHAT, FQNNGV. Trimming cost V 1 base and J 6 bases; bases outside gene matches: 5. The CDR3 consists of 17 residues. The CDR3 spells CASSLGGTSGGSNEQFF. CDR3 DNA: TGTGCCAGCAGCTTAGGAGGGACTAGCGGGGGCTCCAATGAGCAGTTCTTC.

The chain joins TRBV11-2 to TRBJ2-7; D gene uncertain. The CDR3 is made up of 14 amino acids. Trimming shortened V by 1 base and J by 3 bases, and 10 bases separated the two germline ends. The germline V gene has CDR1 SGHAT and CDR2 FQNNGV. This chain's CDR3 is CASSLGQILYEQYF. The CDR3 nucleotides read TGTGCCAGCAGCTTAGGCCAGATCCTCTACGAGCAGTACTTC.

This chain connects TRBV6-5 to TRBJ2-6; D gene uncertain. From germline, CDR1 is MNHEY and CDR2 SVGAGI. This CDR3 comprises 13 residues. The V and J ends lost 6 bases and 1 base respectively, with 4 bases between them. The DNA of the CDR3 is TGTGCCAGCAGCCAGTCTGGGGCCAACGTCCTGACTTTC. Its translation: CASSQSGANVLTF.

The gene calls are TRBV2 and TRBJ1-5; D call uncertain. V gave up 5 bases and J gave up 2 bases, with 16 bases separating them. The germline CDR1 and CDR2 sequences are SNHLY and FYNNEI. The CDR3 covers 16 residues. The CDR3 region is CASSLKGGAGNQPQHF. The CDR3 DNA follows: TGTGCCAGCAGTCTCAAAGGAGGAGCGGGCAATCAGCCCCAGCATTTT.

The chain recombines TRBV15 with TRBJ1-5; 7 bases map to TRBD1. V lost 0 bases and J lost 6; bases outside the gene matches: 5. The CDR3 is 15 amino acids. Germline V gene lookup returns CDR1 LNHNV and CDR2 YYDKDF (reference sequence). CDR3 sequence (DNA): TGTGCCACCAGCAGAGATAAGGGGGCGGGTCAGCCCCAGCATTTT. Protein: CATSRDKGAGQPQHF.

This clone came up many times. This CDR3 reads CASGLVRGQGADEQYF. The CDR3 bases are TGTGCTAGTGGTTTGGTACGGGGGCAGGGGGCCGACGAGCAGTACTTC. The V gene is TRBV12-5, the J gene TRBJ2-7; 8 bases align to TRBD1. The germline V gene encodes CDR1 LGHNT and CDR2 FRNRAP. The CDR3 has 16 amino acids. V shed 0 bases and J 5 bases; nucleotides not matched to a gene: 9.

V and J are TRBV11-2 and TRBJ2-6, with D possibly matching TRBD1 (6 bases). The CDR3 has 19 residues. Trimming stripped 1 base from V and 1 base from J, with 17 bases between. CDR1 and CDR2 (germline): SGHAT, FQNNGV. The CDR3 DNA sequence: TGTGCCAGCAGCTTAGGTCCGCGGACAGCCTTGTCTGGGGCCAACGTCCTGACTTTC. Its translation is CASSLGPRTALSGANVLTF.

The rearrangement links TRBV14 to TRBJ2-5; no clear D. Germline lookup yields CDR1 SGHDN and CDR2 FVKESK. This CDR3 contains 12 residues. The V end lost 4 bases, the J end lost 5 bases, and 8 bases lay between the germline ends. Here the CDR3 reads CASSPSLETQYF. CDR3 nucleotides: TGTGCCAGCAGCCCCTCCCTGGAGACCCAGTACTTC.

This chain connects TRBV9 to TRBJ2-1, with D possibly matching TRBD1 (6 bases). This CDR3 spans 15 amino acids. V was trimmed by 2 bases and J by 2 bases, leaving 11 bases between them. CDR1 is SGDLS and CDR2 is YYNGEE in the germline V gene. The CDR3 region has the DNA TGTGCCAGCAGCGTTGCCGGGGACACCTACAATGAGCAGTTCTTC. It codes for CASSVAGDTYNEQFF.

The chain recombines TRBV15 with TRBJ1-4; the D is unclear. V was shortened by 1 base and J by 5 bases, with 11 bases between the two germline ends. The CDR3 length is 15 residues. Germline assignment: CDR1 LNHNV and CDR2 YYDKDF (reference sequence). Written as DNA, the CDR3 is TGTGCCACCAGCAGAGTGGTCAGACTAAATGAAAAACTGTTTTTT. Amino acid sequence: CATSRVVRLNEKLFF.

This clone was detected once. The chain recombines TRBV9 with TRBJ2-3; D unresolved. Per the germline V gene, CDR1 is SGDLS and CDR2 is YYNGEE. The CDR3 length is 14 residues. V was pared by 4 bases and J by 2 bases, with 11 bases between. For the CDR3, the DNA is TGTGCCAGCAGCCCCCTTGGCTCCACAGATACGCAGTATTTT. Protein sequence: CASSPLGSTDTQYF.

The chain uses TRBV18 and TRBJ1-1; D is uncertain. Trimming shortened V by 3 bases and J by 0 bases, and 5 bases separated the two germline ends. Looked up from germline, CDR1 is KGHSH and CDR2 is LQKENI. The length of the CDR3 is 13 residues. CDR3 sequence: CASSPGMNTEAFF. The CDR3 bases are TGTGCCAGCTCACCCGGGATGAACACTGAAGCTTTCTTT.

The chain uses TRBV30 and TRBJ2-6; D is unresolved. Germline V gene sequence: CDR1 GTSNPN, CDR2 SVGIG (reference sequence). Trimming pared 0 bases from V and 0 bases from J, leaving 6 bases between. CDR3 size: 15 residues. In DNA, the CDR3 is TGTGCCTGGAGTGTAATGAGCTCTGGGGCCAACGTCCTGACTTTC. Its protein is CAWSVMSSGANVLTF.

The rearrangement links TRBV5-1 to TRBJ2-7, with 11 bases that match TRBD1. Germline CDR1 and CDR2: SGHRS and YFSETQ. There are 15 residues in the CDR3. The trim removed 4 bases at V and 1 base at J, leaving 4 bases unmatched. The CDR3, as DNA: TGCGCCAGCAGCCCCGGACAGGGGGCTTCCTACGAGCAGTACTTC. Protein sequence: CASSPGQGASYEQYF.